This T cell receptor beta chain was identified during a study of early T cells in non-severe SARS-CoV-2 infection. Study observations and caveats: The study's VDJdb matching favored anti-spike CD8 responses and missed private and CD4 specificities.

As for this clonotype: The antigen remains undetermined.

V dropped 0 bases and J dropped 5 bases, with 5 bases sitting between them. This CDR3 spans 13 amino acids. Germline V gene lookup returns CDR1 LGHNA and CDR2 YNFKEQ. As part of library construction, unique molecular identifiers were attached to individual cDNA molecules. TCRdb called the 5' RACE reads again in MiXCR, with one record for every CDR3 protein. The sample lists under 90,000 distinct CDR3 sequences; roughly an eighth were seen once. The J gene is TRBJ1-5, the V gene TRBV4-2, with D possibly TRBD1 on 5 matching bases. The material sequenced was whole blood. The clonotype originates from an adult who was a healthcare worker with PCR-confirmed SARS-CoV-2 infection or an uninfected control (not recorded which). CDR3 sequence: CASSQEGDQPQHF. The CDR3 DNA reads as TGTGCCAGCAGCCAAGAGGGGGATCAGCCCCAGCATTTT.